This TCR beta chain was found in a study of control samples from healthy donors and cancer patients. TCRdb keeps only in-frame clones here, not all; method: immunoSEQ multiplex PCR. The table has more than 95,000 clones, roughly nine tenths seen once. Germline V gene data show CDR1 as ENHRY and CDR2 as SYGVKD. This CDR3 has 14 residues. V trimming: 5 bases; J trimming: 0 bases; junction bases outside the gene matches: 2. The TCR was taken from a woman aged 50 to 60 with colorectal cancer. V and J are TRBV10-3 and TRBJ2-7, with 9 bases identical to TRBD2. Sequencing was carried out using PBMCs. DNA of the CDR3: TGTGCCATCAGTACTAGCGGGCCCTCCTACGAGCAGTACTTC. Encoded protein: CAISTSGPSYEQYF.